These T cell receptor beta chains were read from a single sample in a study of a mutant IDH1 vaccine in newly diagnosed glioma. These receptors are not linked to any known antigen. Some clones are missing from TCRdb's copy, which holds only in-frame ones; the method was immunoSEQ multiplex PCR. The top ten clones hold 10% to 15% of a sample with 50,000 to 70,000 clones, over 75% of them seen once. Specimen: PBMCs, collected from a glioma patient whose treatment included an IDH1 peptide vaccine. The receptor set was obtained from a man between 18 and 35 years old with glioma. CDR3s include the opening cysteine and the closing phenylalanine or tryptophan. A D gene is named only where the DNA matches it firmly. Some rows mark clone size as missing; the rest say once, few, many or name a class of expanded clone.

V	D	size	J	CDR3	DNA
TRBV9	NA	few	TRBJ1-1	CASSESRGKAFF	TGTGCCAGCAGCGAGAGCAGGGGAAAAGCTTTCTTT
TRBV7-2	TRBD2	NA	TRBJ2-7	CASSLEAGGPSYYEQYF	TGTGCCAGCAGCTTAGAGGCGGGAGGGCCCAGTTACTACGAGCAGTACTTC
TRBV7-9	NA	NA	TRBJ2-2	CASSFGDMGTGELFF	TGTGCCAGCAGCTTCGGGGATATGGGCACCGGGGAGCTGTTTTTT
TRBV5-5	TRBD2	once	TRBJ2-3	CASTEYGRRTDTQYF	TGTGCCAGCACAGAGTACGGGAGGCGGACAGATACGCAGTATTTT
TRBV4-3	NA	NA	TRBJ2-7	CASSQDIRPSSYEQYF	TGCGCCAGCAGCCAAGATATACGCCCAAGCTCCTACGAGCAGTACTTC
TRBV7-2	TRBD2	NA	TRBJ2-7	CASSLGSGSFPYEQYF	TGTGCCAGCAGCTTGGGGAGCGGGAGTTTCCCCTACGAGCAGTACTTC
TRBV29-1	TRBD1	NA	TRBJ1-1	CSVMDRALEAFF	TGCAGCGTGATGGACAGGGCGCTTGAAGCTTTCTTT
TRBV7-9	TRBD1	NA	TRBJ2-7	CASSGTGDPYEQYF	TGTGCCAGCAGCGGGACAGGGGATCCCTACGAGCAGTACTTC
TRBV30	NA	once	TRBJ1-2	CAWSAGDYGYTF	TGTGCCTGGAGTGCAGGGGACTATGGCTACACCTTC
TRBV14	TRBD2	NA	TRBJ2-1	CASSQGWGYGSGGNEQFF	TGTGCCAGCAGCCAAGGGTGGGGCTACGGTTCGGGAGGTAATGAGCAGTTCTTC
TRBV5-5	TRBD1	NA	TRBJ2-7	CASSLKGQGVSYEQYF	TGTGCCAGCAGCCTAAAGGGGCAGGGGGTCTCCTACGAGCAGTACTTC
TRBV7-9	NA	once	TRBJ2-7	CASSQTGRFTYEQYF	TGTGCCAGCAGTCAGACCGGACGATTTACGTACGAGCAGTACTTC
TRBV5-1	NA	once	TRBJ2-1	CASSLDGLNEQFF	TGCGCCAGCAGCTTGGACGGACTGAATGAGCAGTTCTTC
TRBV7-6	NA	NA	TRBJ1-2	CASSLFAANYGYTF	TGTGCCAGCAGCTTATTCGCGGCTAACTATGGCTACACCTTC